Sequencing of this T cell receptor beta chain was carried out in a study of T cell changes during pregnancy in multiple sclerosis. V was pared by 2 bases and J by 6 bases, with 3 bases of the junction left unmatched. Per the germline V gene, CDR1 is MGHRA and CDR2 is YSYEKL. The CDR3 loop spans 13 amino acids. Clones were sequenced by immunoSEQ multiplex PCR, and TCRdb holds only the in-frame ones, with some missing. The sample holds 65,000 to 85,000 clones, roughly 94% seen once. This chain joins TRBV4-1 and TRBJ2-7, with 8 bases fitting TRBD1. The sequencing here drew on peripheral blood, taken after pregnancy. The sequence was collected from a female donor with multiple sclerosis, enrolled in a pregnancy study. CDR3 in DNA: TGCGCCAGCAGCCAAACAGGGGGAGGCGAGCAGTACTTC. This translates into CASSQTGGGEQYF.